What follows are 15 T cell receptor beta chains derived from one specimen sequenced in a study of identical twins. TCRdb re-called the 5' RACE reads with MiXCR, one entry per CDR3 protein. Of approximately 630,000 distinct CDR3 sequences detected, roughly 6.6% appear once; the ten largest clones hold about 1.5%. These data are also associated with another study on yellow fever vaccine responses in identical twins.

Sequencing input: PBMCs. These receptors came from a woman aged 18 to 35 in good health.

This clonotype was seen a handful of times. The V call is TRBV28, the J call TRBJ2-2, with D perhaps TRBD1 (5 bases). The V end lost 1 base, the J end lost 5 bases, and 32 bases lay between the germline ends. CDR1 is MDHEN and CDR2 is SYDVKM in the germline V gene. CDR3 length equals 22 residues. This CDR3 is CASSLFGKIGQGTFLRTGELFF. The CDR3 DNA is TGTGCCAGCAGTTTATTCGGTAAAATAGGGCAGGGCACTTTTCTGAGGACCGGGGAGCTGTTTTTT.

V usage is TRBV21-1 and J usage is TRBJ2-5; TRBD2 was called by the table and not checked on the DNA. TRBV21-1 is recorded as a pseudogene. The CDR3 totals 18 residues. CDR3 sequence reads: CASSKEGRLAGDKETQYF. The CDR3 region has the DNA TGTGCCAGCAGCAAAGAGGGGAGACTAGCGGGTGACAAAGAGACCCAGTACTTC.

This clonotype was seen at least ten times. V usage is TRBV4-2 and J usage is TRBJ2-5; D perhaps matches TRBD2 (5 bases). The CDR3 covers 14 residues. Trimming left V 3 bases short and J 2 bases short, with 10 bases between. The V gene's germline CDR1 is LGHNA and CDR2 YNFKEQ. CDR3 coding DNA: TGTGCCAGCAGCCATTACGGGATGCAAGAGACCCAGTACTTC. Residues: CASSHYGMQETQYF.

The CDR3 protein is CASSGAISSYNEQFF. The CDR3 nucleotides are TGTGCCAGCAGCGGAGCGATAAGCTCCTACAATGAGCAGTTCTTC. The gene calls are TRBV6-1 and TRBJ2-1; D call uncertain. Trimming removed 6 bases at V and 0 bases at J, with 12 bases between. This CDR3 contains 15 residues. Germline V gene lookup returns CDR1 MNHNS and CDR2 SASEGT.

This clonotype occurred a few times. CDR3 sequence reads: CASSQVSGASTDTQYF. Here the CDR3 DNA reads TGTGCCAGCAGCCAAGTTAGCGGGGCTAGCACAGATACGCAGTATTTT. V and J are TRBV3-1 and TRBJ2-3; TRBD2 agrees at 8 bases. Germline values: CDR1 LGHDT, CDR2 YNNKEL (reference sequence). V gave up 1 base and J gave up 0 bases; unmatched junction bases: 3. The CDR3 consists of 16 residues.

This clonotype was detected only a few times. This chain connects TRBV6-1 to TRBJ2-1; TRBD1 matches 12 bases. Germline CDR1 and CDR2: MNHNS and SASEGT. The CDR3 consists of 18 residues. V dropped 4 bases and J dropped 6; count of bases not matched to a gene: 13. The chain's CDR3 is CASSGGQGARRLGNEQFF. The CDR3 DNA reads as TGTGCCAGCAGTGGGGGACAGGGGGCGCGCCGATTGGGCAATGAGCAGTTCTTC.

The rearrangement joins TRBV20-1 to TRBJ2-2, with 8 bases identical to TRBD2. This CDR3 has 16 residues. The V segment lost 1 base and the J segment 2 bases; nucleotides outside the gene matches: 6. CDR1 and CDR2 from the germline V gene are DFQATT and SNEGSKA (reference sequence). CDR3: CSARVRGGTNTGELFF. The CDR3 nucleotides read TGCAGTGCTAGAGTTCGCGGGGGGACAAACACCGGGGAGCTGTTTTTT.

This clonotype was seen many times. V usage is TRBV5-8 and J usage is TRBJ1-1, with 7 bases matching TRBD1. With 2 bases clipped from V and 4 bases from J, the junction kept 8 bases outside the gene matches. The CDR3 loop spans 15 amino acids. Germline V CDR1 and CDR2: SGHTS, YDEGEE. The CDR3 DNA reads as TGTGCCAGCAGCTTCAGACAGGGTAGAGGCACTGAAGCTTTCTTT. It is translated as CASSFRQGRGTEAFF.

This clonotype was picked up a small number of times. This chain links TRBV20-1 with TRBJ2-7, with a weak D call TRBD1 (6 bases). V was cut by 5 bases and J by 2 bases, with 13 bases left in between. This CDR3 has 13 amino acids. The germline CDR1 and CDR2 sequences are DFQATT and SNEGSKA (reference sequence). CDR3 residues: CSARGGSTYEQYF. CDR3 bases: TGCAGTGCTCGAGGGGGAAGTACCTACGAGCAGTACTTC.

This clonotype showed up just a few times. V gene TRBV7-9 combines with J gene TRBJ1-5; D unresolved. Trimming removed 1 base at V and 4 bases at J, with 11 bases between. The CDR3 spans 15 residues. CDR1 is SEHNR and CDR2 is FQNEAQ in the germline V gene (reference sequence). The CDR3 here is CASSLGPVQNQPQHF. The CDR3, as DNA: TGTGCCAGCAGCTTAGGACCGGTCCAAAATCAGCCCCAGCATTTT.

In its sample, this clonotype was seen many times. This chain links TRBV29-1 with TRBJ2-1; D might be TRBD1 (5 bases). Germline V lookup: CDR1 SQVTM, CDR2 ANQGSEA. V was pared by 6 bases and J by 5 bases, with 14 bases between. The CDR3 spans 13 residues. The CDR3, as DNA: TGCAGCGTGAGACAGCTGCTGCACAATGAGCAGTTCTTC. Translating it yields CSVRQLLHNEQFF.

This clonotype was counted at least ten times. The rearrangement uses TRBV12-3 or TRBV12-4 and TRBJ2-7; D ambiguous. With 1 base removed from V and 2 bases from J, the gap between germline ends came to 6 bases. The CDR3 is 13 residues long. This CDR3 reads CASSLDLTYEQYF. CDR3 bases: TGTGCCAGCAGTTTAGATCTGACCTACGAGCAGTACTTC.

The chain carries TRBV3-1 and TRBJ1-5, with TRBD1 matching over 11 bases. There are 16 residues in the CDR3. From germline, CDR1 is LGHDT and CDR2 YNNKEL (reference sequence). V trimming: 5 bases; J trimming: 4 bases; junction bases outside the gene matches: 7. This CDR3 reads CASSDTGTGGNQPQHF. For the CDR3, the DNA is TGTGCCAGCAGCGATACCGGGACAGGGGGTAATCAGCCCCAGCATTTT.

This clonotype has only a few counts. The genes are TRBV29-1 and TRBJ2-2, with D unclear. Germline lookup yields CDR1 SQVTM and CDR2 ANQGSEA. This CDR3 has 15 residues. Trimming removed 8 bases at V and 6 bases at J, with 22 bases between. CDR3 residues: CSPKSAPPVAGELFF. CDR3 bases: TGCAGCCCCAAATCCGCCCCCCCGGTGGCCGGGGAGCTGTTTTTT.

This clonotype was counted many times. The V and J genes are TRBV5-6 and TRBJ2-2; D perhaps matches TRBD2 (5 bases). CDR1 SGHDT and CDR2 YYEEEE come from the germline V gene. This CDR3 is built from 17 residues. Trimming left V 4 bases short and J 4 bases short, with 20 bases between. The CDR3 reads CASSTRGAVGITGELFF. DNA for the CDR3: TGTGCCAGCAGCACCCGGGGAGCGGTCGGGATCACCGGGGAGCTGTTTTTT.